One sample yielded the 20 T cell receptor beta chains listed below, sequenced in a study of PD-L1 blockade in urothelial cancer. Profiling relied on immunoSEQ multiplex PCR, and the TCRdb table lists in-frame clones only, not all of them. The profile shows some 41,000 clones, more than 70% of them singletons. The sequenced sample was PBMCs, obtained around atezolizumab (anti-PD-L1) treatment. The receptors here all came from an elderly man with urothelial cancer.

The J gene is TRBJ1-1, the V gene TRBV28, with 8 bases aligning to TRBD1. The CDR3 sequence is 14 residues long. The junction had 4 bases not matched to a gene; V was cut back by 6 bases and J by 1 base. CDR1 MDHEN and CDR2 SYDVKM come from the germline V gene. CDR3 region: CASRSGQANTEAFF. The CDR3 DNA reads TGTGCCAGCAGATCGGGACAGGCGAACACTGAAGCTTTCTTT.

This chain uses TRBV6-5 with TRBJ1-2; TRBD1 matches at 10 bases. This CDR3 is 14 amino acids long. Germline V CDR1 and CDR2: MNHEY, SVGAGI. V lost 5 bases and J lost 7; bases outside the gene matches: 7. CDR3 nucleotides: TGTGCCAGCAGTCCCCCGGGACAGGGGTTTGGCTACACCTTC. Translating it yields CASSPPGQGFGYTF.

Here the CDR3 reads CASSARGGNTDTQYF. The CDR3 DNA is TGTGCCAGCAGCGCCCGGGGGGGGAACACAGATACGCAGTATTTT. The chain joins TRBV9 to TRBJ2-3; TRBD2 agrees at 8 bases. J lost 2 bases, V lost 3 bases, and 5 bases had no gene match. From germline, CDR1 is SGDLS and CDR2 YYNGEE. The CDR3 spans 15 residues.

The rearrangement uses TRBV5-1 and TRBJ2-5; 7 bases line up with TRBD1. Germline loops: CDR1 SGHRS, CDR2 YFSETQ. This CDR3 comprises 15 residues. With V trimmed by 6 bases and J by 2 bases, 10 bases remained unmatched. The chain's CDR3 is CASKAGGQLQETQYF. CDR3 in DNA: TGCGCCAGCAAGGCTGGGGGACAGCTACAAGAGACCCAGTACTTC.

This chain uses TRBV19 with TRBJ2-3; D not resolved. Trimming took 1 base from V and 2 from J, leaving 13 bases between them. CDR1 and CDR2 from the germline V gene are LNHDA and SQIVND (reference sequence). The CDR3 is 16 amino acids. The CDR3 DNA is TGTGCCAGTAGTATAGGCCTTCGGTTTTCCACAGATACGCAGTATTTT. This codes for CASSIGLRFSTDTQYF.

The rearrangement uses TRBV11-3 and TRBJ1-1; D remains ambiguous. Germline values: CDR1 SGHNT, CDR2 YENEEA. The CDR3 contains 13 residues. Trimming removed 0 bases at V and 4 bases at J, with 6 bases between. The CDR3 loop reads CASSLDRGTEAFF. CDR3 nucleotide sequence: TGTGCCAGCAGCTTAGACCGAGGCACTGAAGCTTTCTTT.

V gene TRBV7-9 combines with J gene TRBJ2-5; D is perhaps TRBD2 (6 bases). Near its end, the DNA agrees better with TRBJ2-7, so the J call may be wrong. CDR1 and CDR2 from the germline V gene are SEHNR and FQNEAQ (reference sequence). This CDR3 has 13 residues. The CDR3 loop reads CASSLAGGLEQYF. CDR3 bases: TGTGCCAGCAGCCTGGCCGGGGGACTCGAGCAGTACTTC.

This clone was found a few times. The chain joins TRBV9 to TRBJ2-2, with D perhaps matching TRBD2 (5 bases). Germline V gene lookup returns CDR1 SGDLS and CDR2 YYNGEE. Trimming took 1 base from V and 6 from J, leaving 7 bases between them. The CDR3 is made up of 13 amino acids. The CDR3 is CASSVRGSGELFF. CDR3 in DNA: TGTGCCAGCAGCGTACGGGGTTCCGGGGAGCTGTTTTTT.

This sequence joins TRBV10-3 and TRBJ2-7; 9 bases are a match to TRBD1. V shed 7 bases, J shed 1 base, and the junction held 5 bases outside the gene matches. CDR1 and CDR2 from the germline V gene are ENHRY and SYGVKD. This CDR3 is 14 amino acids long. The CDR3 loop reads CAINPGQGSYEQYF. The CDR3 bases are TGTGCCATCAACCCGGGACAGGGATCCTACGAGCAGTACTTC.

The chain uses TRBV9 and TRBJ1-2; 8 nucleotides agree with TRBD1. From germline, CDR1 is SGDLS and CDR2 YYNGEE. J was trimmed by 6 bases and V by 1 base; bases with no gene match: 11. The CDR3 has 16 amino acids. In DNA, the CDR3 is TGTGCCAGCAGCGTATCGGCCGGGACAGGCGGCAATGGCTACACCTTC. Amino acids: CASSVSAGTGGNGYTF.

V is TRBV2 and J is TRBJ1-1; possibly TRBD1 for D (6 bases). V was pared by 6 bases and J by 5 bases, with 13 bases between. CDR3 length: 13 amino acids. Germline CDR1 reads SNHLY; CDR2 reads FYNNEI. The CDR3 DNA sequence: TGTGCCAGCAGGATCTCAGGGGTGACTGAAGCTTTCTTT. Amino acids: CASRISGVTEAFF. Full variable domain (missing parts from reference TRBV2 and TRBJ1-1): EPEVTQTPSHQVTQMGQEVILRCVPISNHLYFYWYRQILGQKVEFLVSFYNNEISEKSEIFDDQFSVERPDGSNFTLKIRSTKLEDSAMYFCASRISGVTEAFFGQGTRLTVV.

This chain joins TRBV18 and TRBJ1-1; 7 bases are shared with TRBD1. Germline V CDR1 and CDR2: KGHSH, LQKENI. This CDR3 spans 17 amino acids. With V trimmed by 6 bases and J by 5 bases, 18 bases remained unmatched. The CDR3 DNA follows: TGTGCCAGCTCGCCCAGACAGGGTCCCCGAAGTGGGACTGAAGCTTTCTTT. It encodes CASSPRQGPRSGTEAFF.

This sequence joins TRBV18 and TRBJ1-1; D may be TRBD1 (6 bases). Germline loops: CDR1 KGHSH, CDR2 LQKENI. With 4 bases removed from V and 3 bases from J, the gap between germline ends came to 12 bases. The CDR3 consists of 14 residues. CDR3 residues: CASSRTRQDTEAFF. In DNA form, the CDR3 reads TGTGCCAGCTCACGGACCAGACAGGACACTGAAGCTTTCTTT.

The chain couples TRBV2 to TRBJ2-1; 9 nucleotides line up with TRBD2. The CDR3 runs to 15 residues. The trim removed 3 bases at V and 7 bases at J, leaving 7 bases unmatched. From germline, CDR1 is SNHLY and CDR2 FYNNEI. The CDR3 nucleotides read TGTGCCAGCAGTGAGCAAGGCGGGAGGGGGAATGAGCAGTTCTTC. Encoded protein: CASSEQGGRGNEQFF.

V is TRBV28 and J is TRBJ1-5; 7 bases map to TRBD1. This CDR3 has 11 residues. V trimming: 6 bases; J trimming: 9 bases; junction bases outside the gene matches: 2. Germline V gene data show CDR1 as MDHEN and CDR2 as SYDVKM. Written as DNA, the CDR3 is TGTGCCAGCAGCCCAGGGGGGCCCCAGCATTTT. Protein: CASSPGGPQHF.

V gene TRBV7-9 combines with J gene TRBJ2-2; TRBD2 matches at 15 bases. V was clipped by 5 bases and J by 6 bases; unmatched bases: 10. The CDR3 contains 18 residues. Germline V gene lookup returns CDR1 SEHNR and CDR2 FQNEAQ (reference sequence). CDR3 DNA sequence: TGTGCCAGCAGCGTACTACCATGGACTAGCGGGAGGGCCGGGGAGCTGTTTTTT. This translates into CASSVLPWTSGRAGELFF.

The chain uses TRBV19 and TRBJ2-7; tentative D call: TRBD1 (9 bases). Germline CDR1 and CDR2: LNHDA and SQIVND (reference sequence). Trimming removed 5 bases from V and 3 bases from J, with 20 bases in between. The CDR3 is 16 residues long. CDR3 sequence: CASSPSGGQGSYEQYF. The CDR3 coding sequence is TGTGCCAGTAGTCCGAGCGGGGGACAGGGTAGCTACGAGCAGTACTTC.

J is TRBJ2-5 and V is TRBV19; 10 nucleotides agree with TRBD2. The CDR3 runs 19 residues. Germline CDR1 is LNHDA and CDR2 is SQIVND (reference sequence). The trim removed 4 bases at V and 5 bases at J, leaving 19 bases unmatched. DNA of the CDR3: TGTGCCAGTAGTACTGATCGACTAGCGGGCACTTCTCGGGGGGAGACCCAGTACTTC. Amino acid sequence: CASSTDRLAGTSRGETQYF. The full variable domain, its missing parts supplied by reference TRBV19 and TRBJ2-5, is DGGITQSPKYLFRKEGQNVTLSCEQNLNHDAMYWYRQDPGQGLRLIYYSQIVNDFQKGDIAEGYSVSREKKESFPLTVTSAQKNPTAFYLCASSTDRLAGTSRGETQYFGPGTRLLVL.

This clone was picked up one time. This rearrangement joins TRBV9 to TRBJ2-3; 8 bases map to TRBD1. Germline V gene sequence: CDR1 SGDLS, CDR2 YYNGEE. Trimming at V came to 4 bases and at J to 2 bases, leaving 6 bases not matched to a gene. The CDR3 totals 15 residues. CDR3 region: CASSSFRGPTDTQYF. In DNA, the CDR3 is TGTGCCAGCAGCTCCTTCAGGGGGCCCACAGATACGCAGTATTTT.

This clone occurred once. The chain combines TRBV7-9 with TRBJ1-1, with 8 bases matching TRBD1. The J segment lost 3 bases and the V segment lost 4 bases, leaving 10 bases of the junction unmatched. Germline-derived CDR1 and CDR2 are SEHNR and FQNEAQ (reference sequence). This CDR3 contains 16 residues. CDR3 loop: CASSSQRTGRYTEAFF. The CDR3 DNA reads as TGTGCCAGCAGCTCACAAAGGACAGGGAGGTACACTGAAGCTTTCTTT.